One and the same sample provided the 26 T cell receptor beta chains below, sequenced in a study of CD4 T cells in relation to SARS-CoV-2 and coronaviruses. Generated by immunoSEQ multiplex PCR, the TCRdb table keeps only in-frame clones and is missing some. The sample lists about 70,000 clones; about 87% were seen once. Unexposed donor CD4+ T cells date from about 2010-2019, before the COVID-19 pandemic. The sample taken for sequencing was memory CD4+ T cells from PBMCs. All receptors derive from a human donor in good health.

The gene calls are TRBV7-9 and TRBJ2-7; D is perhaps TRBD1 (6 bases). This CDR3 is built from 14 residues. CDR1 and CDR2 from the germline V gene are SEHNR and FQNEAQ (reference sequence). Between the trimmed V and J ends, which lost 5 bases and 0 bases, there was a span of 11 bases. CDR3 sequence reads: CASSPRGPSYEQYF. For the CDR3, the DNA is TGTGCCAGCAGCCCCAGGGGTCCCTCCTACGAGCAGTACTTC.

The chain combines TRBV15 with TRBJ2-7; no clear D. V was cut by 0 bases and J by 7 bases, with 10 bases left in between. The CDR3 loop spans 13 amino acids. The germline gives CDR1 LNHNV, CDR2 YYDKDF (reference sequence). DNA of the CDR3: TGTGCCACCAGCAGAGATCTTGAAGGGGAGCAGTACTTC. Its translation is CATSRDLEGEQYF.

This chain connects TRBV5-1 to TRBJ2-1; D ambiguous. Trimming left V 2 bases short and J 6 bases short, with 9 bases between. CDR1 is SGHRS and CDR2 is YFSETQ in the germline V gene. CDR3 length: 13 residues. CDR3 protein: CASSLGIGNEQFF. In nucleotides, the CDR3 is TGCGCCAGCAGCTTAGGAATCGGCAATGAGCAGTTCTTC.

The rearrangement joins TRBV12-2 to TRBJ2-1; TRBD2, the D gene given by the table, was not confirmed from the DNA. TRBV12-2 is an annotated pseudogene. CDR3 length: 19 amino acids. The CDR3 is CASRRTPVTGTSGYNEQFF. In DNA form, the CDR3 reads TGTGCAAGTCGCCGCACACCAGTGACCGGGACTAGCGGGTACAATGAGCAGTTCTTC.

The chain is built from TRBV3-1 (or the pseudogene TRBV3-2) and TRBJ2-5; D uncertain. The germline V and J ends were trimmed by 2 bases and 4 bases, with 5 bases remaining between them. CDR1 is LGHDT and CDR2 is YNNKEL in the germline V gene (reference sequence). The CDR3 is 12 amino acids. CDR3 region: CASSQTRETQYF. Here the CDR3 DNA reads TGTGCCAGCAGCCAAACGCGAGAGACCCAGTACTTC.

This clone showed up just once. This chain links TRBV10-3 with TRBJ2-2, with 10 nucleotides matching TRBD2. This CDR3 region has 15 residues. Trimming cost V 6 bases and J 4 bases; bases outside gene matches: 5. CDR1 ENHRY and CDR2 SYGVKD come from the germline V gene. CDR3 amino acids: CAISPGTSVTGELFF. In nucleotides, the CDR3 is TGTGCCATCAGCCCGGGGACTAGCGTCACCGGGGAGCTGTTTTTT.

V usage is TRBV5-1 and J usage is TRBJ1-2; D may be TRBD1 (6 bases). CDR1 SGHRS and CDR2 YFSETQ come from the germline V gene. Trimming removed 4 bases at V and 2 bases at J, with 9 bases between. The CDR3 sequence is 13 residues long. CDR3 region: CASSVGQNYGYTF. For the CDR3, the DNA is TGCGCCAGCAGCGTAGGACAGAACTATGGCTACACCTTC.

V is TRBV28 and J is TRBJ1-2; a weak D match, TRBD1 (6 bases). Trimming removed 2 bases at V and 7 bases at J, with 14 bases between. CDR3 length: 14 residues. The V gene's germline CDR1 is MDHEN and CDR2 SYDVKM. The CDR3 nucleotides are TGTGCCAGCAGTTTACTGGGGGAAGGGGGTGGCTACACCTTC. Amino acids: CASSLLGEGGGYTF.

The chain links TRBV5-1 to TRBJ2-3; D might be TRBD1 or TRBD2, each matching 6 bases. CDR1 and CDR2 from the germline V gene are SGHRS and YFSETQ. Between the trimmed V and J ends, which lost 4 bases and 0 bases, there was a span of 12 bases. The CDR3 loop spans 15 amino acids. CDR3: CASSILGGSTDTQYF. In DNA form, the CDR3 reads TGCGCCAGCAGCATACTAGGGGGGAGCACAGATACGCAGTATTTT.

The V call is TRBV2, the J call TRBJ2-3; a possible D gene is TRBD1 (5 bases). The CDR3 is 15 residues long. Trimming left V 4 bases short and J 0 bases short, with 11 bases between. In germline, CDR1 is SNHLY, CDR2 FYNNEI. The chain's CDR3 is CASSVRQPSTDTQYF. The CDR3 bases are TGTGCCAGCAGTGTCCGACAGCCAAGCACAGATACGCAGTATTTT.

The chain employs TRBV7-2 and TRBJ2-3, with D uncertain. This CDR3 has 15 amino acids. Trimming took 5 bases from V and 4 from J, leaving 16 bases between them. CDR1 and CDR2 from the germline V gene are SGHTA and FQGNSA. CDR3 sequence reads: CASSLRSQTPDTQYF. The CDR3 region has the DNA TGTGCCAGCAGCCTAAGGAGTCAAACCCCAGATACGCAGTATTTT.

V and J are TRBV9 and TRBJ2-3; 12 positions match TRBD2. The CDR3 covers 16 residues. CDR1 SGDLS and CDR2 YYNGEE come from the germline V gene. J gave up 0 bases and V 4 bases, and 3 bases lay outside the gene matches. The CDR3 spells CASSTGTSGSTDTQYF. For the CDR3, the DNA is TGTGCCAGCAGCACTGGGACTAGCGGGAGCACAGATACGCAGTATTTT.

The chain uses TRBV2 and TRBJ2-5, with 8 positions matching TRBD1. This CDR3 has 15 residues. The V gene's germline CDR1 is SNHLY and CDR2 FYNNEI. The junction had 8 bases not matched to a gene; V was cut back by 5 bases and J by 3 bases. CDR3 loop: CASSNRGRIKETQYF. The CDR3 region has the DNA TGTGCCAGCAGTAACAGGGGGAGGATCAAAGAGACCCAGTACTTC.

The genes are TRBV6-5 and TRBJ1-4; D not resolved. This CDR3 is built from 15 residues. Trimming took off 2 bases at V and 7 bases at J, with 14 bases between the two ends. Germline lookup yields CDR1 MNHEY and CDR2 SVGAGI. The CDR3 coding sequence is TGTGCCAGCAGTTACGGTAGTATGGGCAGTGAAAAACTGTTTTTT. This sequence encodes CASSYGSMGSEKLFF.

The V and J genes are TRBV27 and TRBJ2-1; D gene unclear. The CDR3 is 13 residues long. Germline V gene sequence: CDR1 MNHEY, CDR2 SMNVEV (reference sequence). Trimming pared 4 bases from V and 7 bases from J, leaving 11 bases between. CDR3 residues: CASSSPTENEQFF. The DNA of the CDR3 is TGTGCCAGCAGTTCCCCAACGGAGAATGAGCAGTTCTTC.

The sample holds a few counts of this clone. The CDR3 region is CASSVGWAQRDTQYF. CDR3 bases: TGTGCCAGCAGCGTAGGGTGGGCCCAAAGGGATACGCAGTATTTT. V is TRBV9 and J is TRBJ2-3; D ambiguous. The ends were cut back, 0 bases at V and 6 bases at J, with 14 bases in the middle. The germline V gene encodes CDR1 SGDLS and CDR2 YYNGEE. The CDR3 extends over 15 amino acids.

The chain carries TRBV6-8 and TRBJ2-3; D remains ambiguous. V was cut by 2 bases and J by 6 bases, with 9 bases left in between. The CDR3 has 13 amino acids. CDR1 is MNHGY and CDR2 is SAAAGT in the germline V gene. The CDR3 spells CASSYPPRDTQYF. The CDR3 DNA reads as TGTGCCAGCAGTTACCCCCCGCGGGATACGCAGTATTTT.

The chain carries TRBV5-1 and TRBJ2-3, with TRBD2 identical over 11 bases. Germline V gives CDR1 SGHRS, CDR2 YFSETQ. The CDR3 length is 16 residues. With 4 bases clipped from V and 5 bases from J, the junction kept 9 bases outside the gene matches. The chain's CDR3 is CASSPLLAGAGDTQYF. CDR3 nucleotides: TGCGCCAGCAGCCCCCTACTAGCGGGGGCTGGAGATACGCAGTATTTT.

The J gene is TRBJ1-1, the V gene TRBV5-1; D call uncertain. Trimming cost V 4 bases and J 0 bases, with 10 bases left between them. The CDR3 consists of 14 residues. Germline CDR1 reads SGHRS; CDR2 reads YFSETQ. In DNA form, the CDR3 reads TGCGCCAGCAGCCCCAGCGACTTGAACACTGAAGCTTTCTTT. This codes for CASSPSDLNTEAFF.

The CDR3 DNA is TGTGCCAGCAGCTTATTGGGCGGGGGAACGAGGGAGACCCAGTACTTC. Translation: CASSLLGGGTRETQYF. The chain employs TRBV7-2 and TRBJ2-5; 7 nucleotides agree with TRBD2. The germline gives CDR1 SGHTA, CDR2 FQGNSA. CDR3 size: 16 residues. V was pared by 2 bases and J by 5 bases, with 11 bases of the junction left unmatched.

By proportion, this clone is medium-sized (0.01 to 0.1%). The chain has TRBV5-1 and TRBJ1-3, with D maybe TRBD1 (5 bases). The CDR3 loop spans 13 amino acids. The V end lost 4 bases, the J end lost 4 bases, and 9 bases lay between the germline ends. Germline lookup yields CDR1 SGHRS and CDR2 YFSETQ. Written as DNA, the CDR3 is TGCGCCAGCAGCCAACAGGAGGGAAACACCATATATTTT. Protein: CASSQQEGNTIYF.

The chain uses TRBV30 and TRBJ1-1; 9 bases align to TRBD1. Germline V CDR1 and CDR2: GTSNPN, SVGIG (reference sequence). The J segment lost 6 bases and the V segment lost 3 bases, leaving 5 bases of the junction unmatched. The CDR3 sequence is 13 residues long. The CDR3 loop reads CAWSGQGNAEAFF. Written as DNA, the CDR3 is TGTGCCTGGAGCGGACAGGGGAATGCTGAAGCTTTCTTT.

As DNA, the CDR3 is TGTGCCACCAGCCTCCAGGGAGGGGTGACGGAGACCCAGTACTTC. It translates to CATSLQGGVTETQYF. The chain carries TRBV15 and TRBJ2-5, with 7 bases that match TRBD2. The CDR3 is made up of 15 amino acids. The junction had 11 bases not matched to a gene; V was cut back by 5 bases and J by 5 bases. Germline V gene data show CDR1 as LNHNV and CDR2 as YYDKDF (reference sequence).

A few counts support this clone. This chain uses TRBV7-2 with TRBJ2-5, with D perhaps matching TRBD2 (5 bases). V lost 5 bases and J 11 bases, leaving 18 bases between the germline ends. CDR3 length: 13 amino acids. Per the germline V gene, CDR1 is SGHTA and CDR2 is FQGNSA. For the CDR3, the DNA is TGTGCCAGCAGCGGATATATAGACCTAGCACAGTACTTC. It encodes CASSGYIDLAQYF.

The rearrangement links TRBV5-8 to TRBJ2-1; TRBD1 matches 7 bases. J was trimmed by 1 base and V by 4 bases; bases with no gene match: 5. Germline lookup yields CDR1 SGHTS and CDR2 YDEGEE. The CDR3 is 15 amino acids. In DNA form, the CDR3 reads TGTGCCAGCAGCCGAGACAGGGAATCCTACAATGAGCAGTTCTTC. It yields the protein CASSRDRESYNEQFF. The full variable domain, rest sourced from reference TRBV5-8 and TRBJ2-1, is EAGVTQSPTHLIKTRGQQATLRCSPISGHTSVYWYQQALGLGLQFLLWYDEGEERNRGNFPPRFSGRQFPNYSSELNVNALELEDSALYLCASSRDRESYNEQFFGPGTRLTVL.

The V and J genes are TRBV29-1 and TRBJ2-1, with 9 bases that match TRBD2. The CDR3 is made up of 13 amino acids. Trimming took 5 bases from V and 9 from J; bases not matched to a gene: 8. Germline V gene data show CDR1 as SQVTM and CDR2 as ANQGSEA. Here the CDR3 DNA reads TGCAGCGTTCATTTGCGGGAGGGCCTTGAGCAGTTCTTC. Amino acid sequence: CSVHLREGLEQFF.